Listed below are T cell receptor beta chains from one sample, sequenced in a study of HIV-infected patients and healthy controls. TCRdb analysed the 5' RACE reads with MiXCR anew, one entry per CDR3 protein. This sample carries approximately 12,000 distinct CDR3 sequences, 4.5% to 5.5% of them seen once, and the ten largest clones take roughly 3.8%. Sequenced material: blood. These receptor sequences come from an adult in good health. Both conserved end residues are part of each CDR3. The D gene is left open where the match is weak. Some rows mark clone size as missing; the rest say once, few, many or name a class of expanded clone.

j_call clone_size d_call v_call cdr3_nt cdr3_aa
TRBJ2-3 medium-sized TRBD2 TRBV29-1 TGCAGCGTTGATTCCGCGGGGACTAGCGGGGGCACAGATACGCAGTATTTT CSVDSAGTSGGTDTQYF
TRBJ1-1 medium-sized NA TRBV7-2 TGTGCCAGCAGCTTATCTCAGGGCACTGAAGCTTTCTTT CASSLSQGTEAFF
TRBJ1-2 NA NA TRBV20-1 TGCAGTGCAATACCGACCTATGGCTACACCTTC CSAIPTYGYTF
TRBJ2-1 few NA TRBV20-1 TGCAGTGCTAGAGATAGCCGACTACTGGACTACAATGAGCAGTTCTTC CSARDSRLLDYNEQFF
TRBJ1-2 many TRBD1 TRBV18 TGTGCCAGCTCACCGACAGGGGGTTATGGCTACACCTTC CASSPTGGYGYTF
TRBJ1-2 many TRBD1 TRBV12-3/TRBV12-4 TGTGCCAGCAGTCCTGGGGCGCCAAGGGGGCATGGCTACACCTTC CASSPGAPRGHGYTF
TRBJ2-1 NA TRBD2 TRBV27 TGTGCCAGCAGGGGGAGCGGGGCAAATGAGCAGTTCTTC CASRGSGANEQFF
TRBJ2-5 NA NA TRBV6-2/TRBV6-3 TGTGCCAGCAGTGACCAAGAGACCCAGTACTTC CASSDQETQYF
TRBJ2-7 many TRBD1 TRBV29-1 TGCAGCGTTGTTCGGGCAGGGGGTGCCTACGAGCAGTACTTC CSVVRAGGAYEQYF
TRBJ2-3 many TRBD2 TRBV6-6 TGTGCCAGCTCTGGCGGGGGGGCACCAGATACGCAGTATTTT CASSGGGAPDTQYF
TRBJ1-2 medium-sized TRBD1 TRBV6-5 TGTGCCACCCAGGGAGGGACAGGGGGCGGCTATGGCTACACCTTC CATQGGTGGGYGYTF
TRBJ2-5 many NA TRBV5-1 TGCGCCAGCAGTTTCAGGGGAGTTATAGAGACCCAGTACTTC CASSFRGVIETQYF
TRBJ2-1 many NA TRBV12-3/TRBV12-4 TGTGCCAGCAGTTTATATGGGGACAACGACAATGAGCAGTTCTTC CASSLYGDNDNEQFF
TRBJ1-2 many TRBD1 TRBV6-2/TRBV6-3 TGTGCCAGCAGACGGGACAGGAGCTATGGCTACACCTTC CASRRDRSYGYTF
TRBJ1-1 many NA TRBV5-6 TGTGCCAGCAGCTCAACCGAGGGTTACGAAGCTTTCTTT CASSSTEGYEAFF
TRBJ1-1 medium-sized NA TRBV3-1 TGTGCCAGCAGACTGAGCATGAACACTGAAGCTTTCTTT CASRLSMNTEAFF
TRBJ1-4 many NA TRBV15 TGTGCCACCAGCATGAGGGCGCGGGCTAATGAAAAACTGTTTTTT CATSMRARANEKLFF
TRBJ1-2 medium-sized NA TRBV10-2 TGCGCCAGCAGTGATAATCTCGAGGGGGACGGCTACACCTTC CASSDNLEGDGYTF
TRBJ1-1 medium-sized TRBD1 TRBV27 TGTGCCAGCAGTCCAGACAGGGTGAAACCAGAAGCTTTCTTT CASSPDRVKPEAFF
TRBJ1-1 many NA TRBV10-3 TGTGCCATCAGTGAGTCTAGTCGCACTGAAGCTTTCTTT CAISESSRTEAFF
TRBJ2-2 NA NA TRBV24-1 TGTGCCACCAGTGATGGAGCTTCGAGGAAAGGGGAGCTGTTTTTT CATSDGASRKGELFF
TRBJ1-5 many NA TRBV2 TGTGCCAGCAGTCTGGACTCGGGTCAGCCCCAGCATTTT CASSLDSGQPQHF
TRBJ2-7 many NA TRBV19 TGTGCCAGTAGTGCGGCTGGTGCGGAGCAGTACTTC CASSAAGAEQYF
TRBJ2-2 medium-sized NA TRBV5-1 TGCGCCAGCAGCTTTGTTGTTACCGGGGAGCTGTTTTTT CASSFVVTGELFF
TRBJ2-7 few TRBD1 TRBV27 TGTGCCAGCAGTTACCGGGACAGCTACTACGAGCAGTACTTC CASSYRDSYYEQYF
TRBJ2-4 many TRBD2 TRBV3-1 TGTGCCACCAGGACTAGCGGGGGGGGGGACATTCAGTACTTC CATRTSGGGDIQYF
TRBJ2-1 few NA TRBV5-1 TGCGCCAGCAGCTTGATATACTACAATGAGCAGTTCTTC CASSLIYYNEQFF
TRBJ1-6 medium-sized NA TRBV2 TGTGCCAGCAGCAAAAAAAGCGGCGGGGGCAGTTCACCCCTCCACTTT CASSKKSGGGSSPLHF
TRBJ2-7 medium-sized TRBD2 TRBV7-9 TGTGCCAGCAGCATAATACTAGCGGGGGACGACTACGAGCAGTACTTC CASSIILAGDDYEQYF
TRBJ1-5 few NA TRBV7-9 TGTGCCAGCAGCGCCCAATCTCAGCCCCAGCATTTT CASSAQSQPQHF
TRBJ2-3 many TRBD1 TRBV24-1 TGTGCCTCCTCCTCCGGGACAGATATTACAGATACGCAGTATTTT CASSSGTDITDTQYF
TRBJ2-3 many TRBD1 TRBV18 TGTGCCAGCTCACCCGGGACAGTAAGAAATACGCAGTATTTT CASSPGTVRNTQYF
TRBJ1-1 many NA TRBV29-1 TGCAGCGTCGTGACCGGGTTGGGCACTGAAGCTTTCTTT CSVVTGLGTEAFF
TRBJ2-1 many TRBD2 TRBV3-1 TGTGCCAGCAGCCAAGATCGTCTAGCGGGGGTGCGGAGCGGCAATGAGCAGTTCTTC CASSQDRLAGVRSGNEQFF
TRBJ1-2 many NA TRBV7-2 TGTGCCAGCAGCTTGGTGATGACACAGGGAATCTATGGCTACACCTTC CASSLVMTQGIYGYTF
TRBJ2-7 medium-sized NA TRBV25-1 TGTGCCAGCAGTGAAGTAAGCTACGAGCAGTACTTC CASSEVSYEQYF
TRBJ2-3 medium-sized NA TRBV12-5 TGTGCTAGTGTACCGGTCGGCACAGATACGCAGTATTTT CASVPVGTDTQYF